This T cell receptor (beta chain) emerged from a study of spatial heterogeneity in lung cancer. About the study: There were consistently more beta-chain sequences detected than alpha-chain sequences. In tumor regions TCR transcript counts correlated strongly with a matched bulk RNA-seq T cell module score.

Using its own MiXCR run on the 5' RACE reads, TCRdb lists one record per CDR3 protein. The sample records approximately 1,200 distinct CDR3 sequences, roughly a sixth being singletons. In its sample, this clonotype is medium-sized (0.01 to 0.1%). The antigen is unknown. This sample's time point: sample taken at primary tumor resection. Whole RNA from tumor, nontumor lung or frozen PBMC was sequenced unsorted. Study-wide findings and caveats: Tumors with more nonsynonymous mutations had more expanded intratumoral alpha and beta TCRs. Of tumor T cells, an estimated coverage of 5.5% to 9% was reached for alpha chains and approximately 14% for beta chains.

This CDR3 has 15 residues. CDR1 is MNHEY and CDR2 is SMNVEV in the germline V gene (reference sequence). V was clipped by 4 bases and J by 2 bases, with 15 bases between them. This TCR was recovered from a male donor with early-stage non-small cell lung cancer. The J gene is TRBJ2-7, the V gene TRBV27, with no clear D. Sequences were derived from lung tumor tissue, sampled at surgery. In DNA, the CDR3 is TGTGCCAGCAGTTCCTTCCGGGCCTTAACCTACGAGCAGTACTTC. Its translation is CASSSFRALTYEQYF.